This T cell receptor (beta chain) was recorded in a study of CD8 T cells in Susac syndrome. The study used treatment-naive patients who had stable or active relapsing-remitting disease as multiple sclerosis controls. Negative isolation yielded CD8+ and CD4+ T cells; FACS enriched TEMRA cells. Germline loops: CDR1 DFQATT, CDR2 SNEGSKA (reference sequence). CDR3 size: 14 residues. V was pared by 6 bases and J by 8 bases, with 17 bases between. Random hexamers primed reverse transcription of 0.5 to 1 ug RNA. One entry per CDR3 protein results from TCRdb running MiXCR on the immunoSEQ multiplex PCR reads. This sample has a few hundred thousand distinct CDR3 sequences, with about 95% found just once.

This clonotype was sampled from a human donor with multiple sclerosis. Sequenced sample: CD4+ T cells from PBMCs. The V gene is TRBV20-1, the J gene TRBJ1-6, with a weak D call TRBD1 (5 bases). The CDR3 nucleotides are TGCAGTGCCAGCCCTAATACAGGCGATTCACCCCTCCACTTT. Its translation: CSASPNTGDSPLHF.